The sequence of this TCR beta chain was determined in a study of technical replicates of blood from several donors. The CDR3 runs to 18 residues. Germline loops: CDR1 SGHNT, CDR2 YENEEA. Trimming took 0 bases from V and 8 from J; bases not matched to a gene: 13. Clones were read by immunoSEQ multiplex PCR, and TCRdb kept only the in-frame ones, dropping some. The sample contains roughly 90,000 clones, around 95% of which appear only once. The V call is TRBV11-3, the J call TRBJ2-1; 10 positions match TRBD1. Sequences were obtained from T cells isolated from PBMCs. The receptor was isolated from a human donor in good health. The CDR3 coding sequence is TGTGCCAGCAGCTTAGATCGGTTAGGGGACAGGGGAACCGATGAGCAGTTCTTC. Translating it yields CASSLDRLGDRGTDEQFF.